These 27 T cell receptor beta chains came from one sample sequenced in a study of lymphopenia after photon versus proton radiotherapy. The data were produced by immunoSEQ multiplex PCR, yet TCRdb's version contains in-frame clones alone and is incomplete. This table holds about 40,000 clones, about 82% found once. The sequencing here drew on peripheral blood, taken from a patient treated with proton-based radiotherapy. These receptors were taken from a woman between 70 and 85 years old with pancreatic cancer. Some clones in this sample may be carry-over from other donors' samples.

The V gene is TRBV28, the J gene TRBJ2-7; 8 nucleotides agree with TRBD2. Trimming cost V 3 bases and J 7 bases; bases outside gene matches: 2. Germline CDR1 and CDR2: MDHEN and SYDVKM. There are 12 residues in the CDR3. CDR3 protein: CASSLPGGEQYF. As DNA, the CDR3 is TGTGCCAGCAGTTTGCCGGGAGGGGAGCAGTACTTC.

The chain is built from TRBV18 and TRBJ1-1, with D unresolved. The CDR3 sequence is 12 residues long. V lost 0 bases and J lost 7, with 6 bases in between. Germline V gene data show CDR1 as KGHSH and CDR2 as LQKENI. The CDR3 DNA sequence: TGTGCCAGCTCACCACCGTTCCGTGAAGCTTTCTTT. This translates into CASSPPFREAFF.

This clone was seen a single time. The chain carries TRBV7-6 and TRBJ2-7; D unresolved. The CDR3 is made up of 13 amino acids. Trimming removed 6 bases at V and 0 bases at J, with 9 bases between. Germline V gene sequence: CDR1 SGHVS, CDR2 FNYEAQ. The chain's CDR3 is CASSKTSSYEQYF. The CDR3 DNA follows: TGTGCCAGCAGTAAGACAAGCTCCTACGAGCAGTACTTC.

This chain links TRBV4-3 with TRBJ1-2; D is uncertain. The CDR3 totals 15 residues. CDR1 and CDR2 from the germline V gene are LGHNA and YSLEER. V lost 2 bases and J 3 bases, leaving 13 bases between the germline ends. CDR3 in DNA: TGCGCCAGCAGCCAATCTCCCCAAGGCCACTATGGCTACACCTTC. Amino acids: CASSQSPQGHYGYTF.

This sequence joins TRBV29-1 and TRBJ2-2; maybe TRBD2 (6 bases). The CDR3 loop spans 15 amino acids. Germline V CDR1 and CDR2: SQVTM, ANQGSEA. Trimming pared 7 bases from V and 2 bases from J, leaving 17 bases between. CDR3 amino acids: CSALPTTSNTGELFF. Written as DNA, the CDR3 is TGCAGCGCCCTCCCCACGACTAGTAACACCGGGGAGCTGTTTTTT.

J is TRBJ1-1 and V is TRBV7-2; D is uncertain. V lost 5 bases and J 1 base, leaving 14 bases between the germline ends. Germline loops: CDR1 SGHTA, CDR2 FQGNSA. This CDR3 comprises 15 residues. The CDR3 loop is CASSAARLSNTEAFF. DNA of the CDR3: TGTGCCAGCAGCGCAGCCCGTTTGTCGAACACTGAAGCTTTCTTT.

The chain is built from TRBV7-6 and TRBJ2-1; the D is unclear. Germline CDR1 is SGHVS and CDR2 is FNYEAQ. Between the trimmed V and J ends, which lost 1 base and 1 base, there was a span of 11 bases. There are 16 residues in the CDR3. In DNA, the CDR3 is TGTGCCAGCAGCTTAGGGCGGCCGTCTTCCTACAATGAGCAGTTCTTC. It translates to CASSLGRPSSYNEQFF.

The chain is built from TRBV30 and TRBJ2-3; 7 bases agree with TRBD2. Per the germline V gene, CDR1 is GTSNPN and CDR2 is SVGIG (reference sequence). V shed 1 base and J 4 bases; nucleotides not matched to a gene: 11. The CDR3 sequence is 16 residues long. CDR3 in amino acids: CAWSGGSGIWADTQYF. The DNA of the CDR3 is TGTGCCTGGAGTGGAGGGAGCGGGATTTGGGCAGATACGCAGTATTTT.

V gene TRBV27 combines with J gene TRBJ1-6, with 7 bases lining up with TRBD1. The CDR3 has 16 residues. Per germline, CDR1 MNHEY and CDR2 SMNVEV (reference sequence). V lost 5 bases to trimming and J lost 6 bases; unmatched junction nucleotides: 10. Written as DNA, the CDR3 is TGTGCCAGCAGTGCAACAGGGGATCAGCGTAATTCACCCCTCCACTTT. Encoded protein: CASSATGDQRNSPLHF.

The V gene is TRBV28, the J gene TRBJ1-2; D is unclear. The CDR3 extends over 14 amino acids. CDR1 MDHEN and CDR2 SYDVKM come from the germline V gene. V lost 2 bases and J 1 base, leaving 8 bases between the germline ends. CDR3 sequence (DNA): TGTGCCAGCAGTTTAGGGCCCTATAACTATGGCTACACCTTC. Translated, it gives CASSLGPYNYGYTF.

This clone ranks as medium-sized. The chain carries TRBV5-1 and TRBJ1-4; unclear D gene. The germline V gene encodes CDR1 SGHRS and CDR2 YFSETQ. The CDR3 length is 16 residues. Trimming shortened V by 0 bases and J by 0 bases, and 9 bases separated the two germline ends. In nucleotides, the CDR3 is TGCGCCAGCAGCTTGGTGGGAGAAGCAACTAATGAAAAACTGTTTTTT. Encoded protein: CASSLVGEATNEKLFF.

To note about this clone: At one end, the junction sequence differs from germline, possibly due to a read error. The rearrangement joins TRBV7-9 to TRBJ2-5; 9 bases align to TRBD2. The CDR3 runs 14 residues. CDR1 is SEHNR, CDR2 FQNEAQ, per germline (reference sequence). CDR3 coding DNA: TGTGCCAGCAGCCTAGCGGGGTCCCTAGAGACCCAGTACTTC. This codes for CASSLAGSLETQYF.

This clone appeared a single time. This rearrangement joins TRBV5-1 to TRBJ1-4; 8 nucleotides agree with TRBD1. Germline values: CDR1 SGHRS, CDR2 YFSETQ. The V and J ends lost 4 bases and 8 bases, in that order; junction bases with no gene match: 7. The CDR3 extends over 14 amino acids. The CDR3 spells CASSASGQAEKLFF. CDR3 DNA sequence: TGCGCCAGCAGCGCATCGGGACAGGCCGAAAAACTGTTTTTT. The full variable domain, its missing parts supplied by reference TRBV5-1 and TRBJ1-4, is KAGVTQTPRYLIKTRGQQVTLSCSPISGHRSVSWYQQTPGQGLQFLFEYFSETQRNKGNFPGRFSGRQFSNSRSEMNVSTLELGDSALYLCASSASGQAEKLFFGSGTQLSVL.

This chain joins TRBV18 and TRBJ2-3; no clear D. The germline CDR1 and CDR2 sequences are KGHSH and LQKENI. This CDR3 is 14 amino acids long. Trimming removed 3 bases at V and 0 bases at J, with 7 bases between. The CDR3 loop is CASSPRRSTDTQYF. DNA for the CDR3: TGTGCCAGCTCACCTCGGAGAAGCACAGATACGCAGTATTTT.

In DNA form, the CDR3 reads TGCGCCAGCAGCCAAGATCCGGGACAGGGATTTAATGGCTACACCTTC. Amino acids: CASSQDPGQGFNGYTF. This chain uses TRBV4-1 with TRBJ1-2; 9 nucleotides line up with TRBD1. Germline assignment: CDR1 MGHRA and CDR2 YSYEKL. The CDR3 sequence is 16 residues long. The V and J ends lost 0 bases and 6 bases, in that order; junction bases with no gene match: 8.

As for this clone: This sample includes further DNA sequences coding for the same CDR3. The chain employs TRBV5-1 and TRBJ2-2, with D tentatively TRBD1 (5 bases). Trimming cost V 2 bases and J 6 bases, with 8 bases left between them. Looked up from germline, CDR1 is SGHRS and CDR2 is YFSETQ. CDR3 length: 13 residues. The CDR3 nucleotides are TGCGCCAGCAGCTTAGAAGGGGCCGGGGAGCTGTTTTTT. This encodes CASSLEGAGELFF.

This clone came up a few times. The CDR3, as DNA: TGTGCCAGCAGTGAATCCCGGACAGACCACAATGAGCAGTTCTTC. Its protein product is CASSESRTDHNEQFF. The rearrangement links TRBV2 to TRBJ2-1; TRBD1 might be the D (6 bases). Germline V gene data show CDR1 as SNHLY and CDR2 as FYNNEI. V lost 2 bases, J lost 5 bases, and 13 bases lay in between. The CDR3 runs to 15 residues.

A single count supports this clone. The CDR3 loop is CASSYSGYYTF. CDR3 in DNA: TGTGCCAGCAGTTACTCGGGCTACTACACCTTC. V usage is TRBV6-6 and J usage is TRBJ1-2; D call uncertain. The CDR3 runs 11 residues. Germline V CDR1 and CDR2: MNHNY, SVGAGI (reference sequence). The V end lost 0 bases, the J end lost 10 bases, and 6 bases lay between the germline ends.

The CDR3 loop reads CAWKGQGPPYEQYF. The CDR3 DNA reads as TGTGCCTGGAAAGGACAGGGGCCCCCCTACGAGCAGTACTTC. The J gene is TRBJ2-7, the V gene TRBV30, with 9 bases lining up with TRBD1. J was trimmed by 2 bases and V by 4 bases; bases with no gene match: 6. The germline gives CDR1 GTSNPN, CDR2 SVGIG (reference sequence). The CDR3 sequence is 14 residues long.

The gene calls are TRBV15 and TRBJ1-5, with 9 bases identical to TRBD1. Germline V gene data show CDR1 as LNHNV and CDR2 as YYDKDF (reference sequence). The CDR3 contains 14 residues. The V and J ends lost 9 bases and 2 bases, in that order; junction bases with no gene match: 5. The chain's CDR3 is CATRTGDGNQPQHF. CDR3 coding DNA: TGTGCCACTCGGACAGGGGACGGCAATCAGCCCCAGCATTTT.

The rearrangement links TRBV5-1 to TRBJ1-1; D gene ambiguous. V gave up 7 bases and J gave up 4 bases, with 11 bases separating them. The CDR3 sequence is 12 residues long. Per germline, CDR1 SGHRS and CDR2 YFSETQ. CDR3 region: CASCGLPTEAFF. In DNA, the CDR3 is TGCGCCAGCTGTGGCCTTCCCACTGAAGCTTTCTTT.

The chain combines TRBV10-3 with TRBJ2-7; 7 bases are a match to TRBD1. Trimming took 6 bases from V and 2 from J; bases not matched to a gene: 10. Germline-derived CDR1 and CDR2 are ENHRY and SYGVKD. The CDR3 totals 15 residues. Written as DNA, the CDR3 is TGTGCCATCAGGGAGAGTGGACAGGCCACCTACGAGCAGTACTTC. Encoded protein: CAIRESGQATYEQYF.

The chain is built from TRBV7-9 and TRBJ1-2; the match to TRBD1 covers 9 bases. CDR1 is SEHNR, CDR2 FQNEAQ, per germline (reference sequence). Germline trimming cut 1 base from V and 8 bases from J; bases unmatched to any gene: 5. This CDR3 has 14 amino acids. CDR3 sequence reads: CASSLVQGAKGYTF. As DNA, the CDR3 is TGTGCCAGCAGCTTAGTACAGGGGGCTAAAGGCTACACCTTC.

This sequence joins TRBV28 and TRBJ2-2, with 10 positions matching TRBD1. Germline V gives CDR1 MDHEN, CDR2 SYDVKM. The CDR3 is made up of 15 amino acids. J gave up 3 bases and V 4 bases, and 2 bases lay outside the gene matches. This CDR3 reads CASSWGQGYTGELFF. The CDR3, as DNA: TGTGCCAGCAGTTGGGGACAGGGGTACACCGGGGAGCTGTTTTTT. The entire variable domain, with the rest obtained from reference TRBV28 and TRBJ2-2, is as follows: DVKVTQSSRYLVKRTGEKVFLECVQDMDHENMFWYRQDPGLGLRLIYFSYDVKMKEKGDIPEGYSVSREKKERFSLILESASTNQTSMYLCASSWGQGYTGELFFGEGSRLTVL.

The chain recombines TRBV5-6 with TRBJ2-2; 15 nucleotides match TRBD2. The V gene's germline CDR1 is SGHDT and CDR2 YYEEEE. V shed 4 bases, J shed 2 bases, and the junction held 9 bases outside the gene matches. The CDR3 loop spans 19 amino acids. In DNA, the CDR3 is TGTGCCAGCAGCGGACTAGCGGGAGGGACCGCTTCTAACACCGGGGAGCTGTTTTTT. Translation: CASSGLAGGTASNTGELFF. Based on the CDR3 plus reference TRBV5-6 and TRBJ2-2, the full variable domain is DAGVTQSPTHLIKTRGQQVTLRCSPKSGHDTVSWYQQALGQGPQFIFQYYEEEERQRGNFPDRFSGHQFPNYSSELNVNALLLGDSALYLCASSGLAGGTASNTGELFFGEGSRLTVL.

The genes are TRBV2 and TRBJ2-3; 7 bases align to TRBD2. The germline V gene encodes CDR1 SNHLY and CDR2 FYNNEI. With V trimmed by 4 bases and J by 6 bases, 4 bases remained unmatched. This CDR3 has 13 amino acids. CDR3 coding DNA: TGTGCCAGCAGTGGTCGACTAGCTGATACGCAGTATTTT. Residues: CASSGRLADTQYF. Combining the CDR3 with reference TRBV2 and TRBJ2-3 gives the whole variable domain EPEVTQTPSHQVTQMGQEVILRCVPISNHLYFYWYRQILGQKVEFLVSFYNNEISEKSEIFDDQFSVERPDGSNFTLKIRSTKLEDSAMYFCASSGRLADTQYFGPGTRLTVL.

This chain links TRBV5-1 with TRBJ1-3, with no clear D. Per germline, CDR1 SGHRS and CDR2 YFSETQ. The CDR3 covers 16 residues. Trimming left V 0 bases short and J 0 bases short, with 10 bases between. For the CDR3, the DNA is TGCGCCAGCAGCTTGGATCCGGGTAGCTCTGGAAACACCATATATTTT. Encoded protein: CASSLDPGSSGNTIYF.